These 31 T cell receptor beta chains originate from one sample sequenced in a study of cytomegalovirus exposure and HLA in healthy donors. The PCR had 60 Vbeta and 13 Jbeta primers. Sequencing used immunoSEQ multiplex PCR; TCRdb keeps in-frame clones, though not all of them. The sample contains 90,000 to 100,000 clones, 55% to 75% of which appear only once. The sequenced sample consisted of PBMCs. The receptors come from a man aged 50-60 years in good health and CMV-seronegative.

This clone was seen a handful of times. The chain employs TRBV11-2 and TRBJ1-1; TRBD1 aligns across 9 bases. CDR3 length: 14 amino acids. With 6 bases clipped from V and 4 bases from J, the junction kept 6 bases outside the gene matches. Germline CDR1 is SGHAT and CDR2 is FQNNGV. The CDR3 reads CASRRDRGSTEAFF. CDR3 nucleotide sequence: TGTGCCAGCAGGCGAGACAGGGGGAGCACTGAAGCTTTCTTT.

The chain recombines TRBV10-1 with TRBJ1-2, with D perhaps TRBD1 (5 bases). V was cut by 6 bases and J by 7 bases, with 15 bases left in between. Germline V lookup: CDR1 WNHNN, CDR2 SYGVQD (reference sequence). The CDR3 covers 13 residues. In DNA, the CDR3 is TGCGCCAGCAGGGGGCGGGGGGTAGCTGGCTACACCTTC. It yields the protein CASRGRGVAGYTF.

Points on this clone: The sample has other DNA sequences that encode this CDR3 too. The V and J genes are TRBV2 and TRBJ2-7; D not certain. Germline lookup yields CDR1 SNHLY and CDR2 FYNNEI. The length of the CDR3 is 12 residues. Trimming stripped 6 bases from V and 3 bases from J, with 9 bases between. Here the CDR3 reads CASSGEGYEQYF. CDR3 sequence (DNA): TGTGCCAGCAGCGGAGAAGGCTACGAGCAGTACTTC.

The V and J genes are TRBV27 and TRBJ2-1; TRBD2 matches at 9 bases. Trimming cost V 3 bases and J 5 bases; bases outside gene matches: 8. The germline CDR1 and CDR2 sequences are MNHEY and SMNVEV (reference sequence). The CDR3 length is 16 residues. In DNA, the CDR3 is TGTGCCAGCAGTTTCAGAGGGCTAGCGGGACACAATGAGCAGTTCTTC. It specifies CASSFRGLAGHNEQFF.

The chain links TRBV6-5 to TRBJ2-5; 9 positions match TRBD1. The end of the DNA fits TRBJ2-7 better, so the J call may be wrong. The germline V gene encodes CDR1 MNHEY and CDR2 SVGAGI. This CDR3 region has 13 residues. CDR3 nucleotides: TGTGCCAGCGCGGACAGGGGTCCCTACGAGCAGTACTTC. It specifies CASADRGPYEQYF.

This clone was counted only a few times. The V gene is TRBV7-8, the J gene TRBJ1-1; weak D call: TRBD1 (5 bases). Looked up from germline, CDR1 is SGHVS and CDR2 is FQNEAQ. Trimming took off 0 bases at V and 3 bases at J, with 8 bases between the two ends. The CDR3 extends over 14 amino acids. CDR3 bases: TGTGCCAGCAGCTTAGCAGGGGATTACACTGAAGCTTTCTTT. Amino acid sequence: CASSLAGDYTEAFF. The complete variable domain, with remaining parts taken from reference TRBV7-8 and TRBJ1-1, reads GAGVSQSPRYKVAKRGQDVALRCDPISGHVSLFWYQQALGQGPEFLTYFQNEAQLDKSGLPSDRFFAERPEGSVSTLKIQRTQQEDSAVYLCASSLAGDYTEAFFGQGTRLTVV.

The chain uses TRBV28 and TRBJ1-4; 7 nucleotides match TRBD1. Germline trimming cut 8 bases from V and 3 bases from J; bases unmatched to any gene: 9. CDR3 length: 15 residues. Germline-derived CDR1 and CDR2 are MDHEN and SYDVKM. CDR3 in amino acids: CASGTGDAANEKLFF. As DNA, the CDR3 is TGTGCCAGCGGAACAGGGGACGCAGCTAATGAAAAACTGTTTTTT.

The chain combines TRBV5-1 with TRBJ1-1; no reliable D call. Germline V gene lookup returns CDR1 SGHRS and CDR2 YFSETQ. V was shortened by 7 bases and J by 7 bases, with 11 bases between the two germline ends. The CDR3 is made up of 11 amino acids. Here the CDR3 reads CASREGVEAFF. CDR3 nucleotide sequence: TGCGCCAGCCGAGAGGGAGTTGAAGCTTTCTTT.

The gene calls are TRBV18 and TRBJ2-1; 10 bases are shared with TRBD1. This CDR3 is 18 amino acids long. Unmatched junction bases numbered 9, after V lost 4 bases and J lost 0 bases. Germline CDR1 reads KGHSH; CDR2 reads LQKENI. CDR3 in DNA: TGTGCCAGCTCACGTGGACAGGGGGTAAAAACCTCCTACAATGAGCAGTTCTTC. Protein: CASSRGQGVKTSYNEQFF. The whole variable domain, remainder taken from reference TRBV18 and TRBJ2-1, is NAGVMQNPRHLVRRRGQEARLRCSPMKGHSHVYWYRQLPEEGLKFMVYLQKENIIDESGMPKERFSAEFPKEGPSILRIQQVVRGDSAAYFCASSRGQGVKTSYNEQFFGPGTRLTVL.

The chain combines TRBV7-9 with TRBJ1-6, with 11 nucleotides matching TRBD1. Germline CDR1 SEHNR, CDR2 FQNEAQ (reference sequence). CDR3 length: 16 amino acids. V was pared by 5 bases and J by 13 bases, with 13 bases of the junction left unmatched. DNA of the CDR3: TGTGCCAGCAGCCAGTCGTCCCGGGACAGGGGGAGGCCCCTCCACTTT. The encoded protein is CASSQSSRDRGRPLHF.

This clone is a singleton in its sample. The rearrangement links TRBV7-2 to TRBJ1-3, with 7 bases lining up with TRBD1. This CDR3 region has 15 residues. V lost 5 bases, J lost 6 bases, and 10 bases stayed unmatched. Germline V CDR1 and CDR2: SGHTA, FQGNSA. CDR3 in DNA: TGTGCCAGCAGCACCAATGCAGGGGGGCTAAACACCATATATTTT. Translated, it gives CASSTNAGGLNTIYF. The complete variable domain, with remaining parts taken from reference TRBV7-2 and TRBJ1-3, reads GAGVSQSPSNKVTEKGKDVELRCDPISGHTALYWYRQSLGQGLEFLIYFQGNSAPDKSGLPSDRFSAERTGGSVSTLTIQRTQQEDSAVYLCASSTNAGGLNTIYFGEGSWLTVV.

This clone was detected only a few times. V is TRBV5-8 and J is TRBJ2-5; 9 bases align to TRBD2. Looked up from germline, CDR1 is SGHTS and CDR2 is YDEGEE. The J segment lost 5 bases and the V segment lost 3 bases, leaving 8 bases of the junction unmatched. The CDR3 contains 15 residues. The CDR3 bases are TGTGCCAGCAGCTGGACCGGGACTAGCCTGGAGACCCAGTACTTC. Translation: CASSWTGTSLETQYF.

A few counts support this clone. This sequence joins TRBV25-1 and TRBJ2-1; no clear D gene. CDR1 and CDR2 (germline): MGHDK, SYGVNS. V lost 3 bases and J 12 bases, leaving 18 bases between the germline ends. This CDR3 contains 14 residues. CDR3 region: CASSDPAGIRGQFF. CDR3 coding DNA: TGTGCCAGCAGTGACCCCGCAGGAATACGTGGGCAGTTCTTC.

V usage is TRBV4-2 and J usage is TRBJ2-3; TRBD2 aligns across 7 bases. V shed 4 bases, J shed 2 bases, and the junction held 9 bases outside the gene matches. The germline V gene has CDR1 LGHNA and CDR2 YNFKEQ. The CDR3 covers 16 residues. DNA for the CDR3: TGTGCCAGCAGCCGGGGAGGGGCCCGCAACACAGATACGCAGTATTTT. Encoded protein: CASSRGGARNTDTQYF.

The chain links TRBV10-3 to TRBJ2-5; 8 positions match TRBD2. The germline V gene has CDR1 ENHRY and CDR2 SYGVKD. This CDR3 has 15 residues. V lost 5 bases and J lost 2; bases outside the gene matches: 7. The chain's CDR3 is CAISRSGGQQETQYF. The CDR3 DNA sequence: TGTGCCATCAGTAGGAGCGGGGGACAACAAGAGACCCAGTACTTC.

For this clone: This sample includes further DNA sequences coding for the same CDR3. The rearrangement uses TRBV5-1 and TRBJ2-7; 11 bases are shared with TRBD1. The germline gives CDR1 SGHRS, CDR2 YFSETQ. The CDR3 runs to 14 residues. V gave up 4 bases and J gave up 3 bases; unmatched junction bases: 3. The CDR3 here is CASSPGTGGYEQYF. The CDR3 DNA reads as TGCGCCAGCAGCCCCGGGACAGGGGGCTACGAGCAGTACTTC.

The V and J genes are TRBV19 and TRBJ1-1, with D hard to call. The CDR3 length is 16 residues. Germline V gives CDR1 LNHDA, CDR2 SQIVND (reference sequence). Trimming left V 1 base short and J 2 bases short, with 14 bases between. CDR3 region: CASSIGASQLNTEAFF. CDR3 nucleotide sequence: TGTGCCAGTAGTATAGGGGCCAGTCAGCTAAACACTGAAGCTTTCTTT.

This clone was seen only a few times. The chain joins TRBV2 to TRBJ2-7; 13 nucleotides line up with TRBD2. With 2 bases clipped from V and 9 bases from J, the junction kept 10 bases outside the gene matches. The CDR3 covers 16 residues. In germline, CDR1 is SNHLY, CDR2 FYNNEI. The CDR3 region has the DNA TGTGCCAGCAGTGAAAGATCCGGGACTAGCGGGAATGTGCAGTACTTC. It yields the protein CASSERSGTSGNVQYF.

The gene calls are TRBV28 and TRBJ2-7; D may be TRBD2 (5 bases). V was trimmed by 2 bases and J by 2 bases, leaving 7 bases between them. This CDR3 region has 13 residues. Germline V gene sequence: CDR1 MDHEN, CDR2 SYDVKM. The chain's CDR3 is CASSLGETYEQYF. The CDR3 DNA follows: TGTGCCAGCAGTTTAGGGGAGACCTACGAGCAGTACTTC. The entire variable domain, with the rest obtained from reference TRBV28 and TRBJ2-7, is as follows: DVKVTQSSRYLVKRTGEKVFLECVQDMDHENMFWYRQDPGLGLRLIYFSYDVKMKEKGDIPEGYSVSREKKERFSLILESASTNQTSMYLCASSLGETYEQYFGPGTRLTVT.

This chain connects TRBV2 to TRBJ1-5; 7 bases line up with TRBD1. Looked up from germline, CDR1 is SNHLY and CDR2 is FYNNEI. This CDR3 has 14 residues. Losses at the gene ends were 8 bases for V and 4 bases for J; bases not matched to a gene: 8. CDR3 nucleotide sequence: TGTGCCAGCGGGAAAGACAGGGCTAATCAGCCCCAGCATTTT. Protein product: CASGKDRANQPQHF.

The chain links TRBV28 to TRBJ1-1; D is perhaps TRBD1 (5 bases). Looked up from germline, CDR1 is MDHEN and CDR2 is SYDVKM. The V and J ends lost 6 bases and 8 bases respectively, with 16 bases between them. The CDR3 spans 13 residues. CDR3 amino acids: CASSHPLTGEAFF. Here the CDR3 DNA reads TGTGCCAGCAGCCACCCGTTAACAGGCGAAGCTTTCTTT.

This sequence joins TRBV5-1 and TRBJ2-7, with D perhaps TRBD1 (5 bases). Looked up from germline, CDR1 is SGHRS and CDR2 is YFSETQ. CDR3 size: 13 residues. V shed 5 bases and J shed 0 bases, with 9 bases lying between them. CDR3 nucleotides: TGCGCCAGCAGAAACACAGGCTCCTACGAGCAGTACTTC. Translation gives CASRNTGSYEQYF.

This rearrangement joins TRBV2 to TRBJ2-1, with 9 bases aligning to TRBD2. Germline values: CDR1 SNHLY, CDR2 FYNNEI. The junction had 4 bases not matched to a gene; V was cut back by 2 bases and J by 5 bases. The CDR3 consists of 15 residues. For the CDR3, the DNA is TGTGCCAGCAGTGAACGGCTAGCGGGGAACAATGAGCAGTTCTTC. This sequence encodes CASSERLAGNNEQFF. Drawing the rest from reference TRBV2 and TRBJ2-1, the complete variable domain is EPEVTQTPSHQVTQMGQEVILRCVPISNHLYFYWYRQILGQKVEFLVSFYNNEISEKSEIFDDQFSVERPDGSNFTLKIRSTKLEDSAMYFCASSERLAGNNEQFFGPGTRLTVL.

Points on this clone: At one end the junction does not follow the germline gene, possibly because of a read error. The chain uses TRBV7-7 and TRBJ2-7; TRBD1 matches 11 bases. Germline-derived CDR1 and CDR2 are SSHAT and FNYEAQ (reference sequence). The CDR3 covers 15 residues. The DNA for the CDR3 is TGTGCTAGCAGCTTAGGGGACAGGGGGGTCTACGAGCAGTACTTC. It specifies CASSLGDRGVYEQYF.

This clone occurred a few times. The J gene is TRBJ2-5, the V gene TRBV15, with 11 bases that match TRBD2. Trimming at V came to 0 bases and at J to 3 bases, leaving 3 bases not matched to a gene. This CDR3 is 16 amino acids long. The germline gives CDR1 LNHNV, CDR2 YYDKDF (reference sequence). The CDR3 coding sequence is TGTGCCACCAGCAGAGATTTGGGACTAGCGGAAGAGACCCAGTACTTC. Its protein is CATSRDLGLAEETQYF.

In this sample, this clone turned up once. This chain links TRBV15 with TRBJ2-3; 15 nucleotides match TRBD2. The length of the CDR3 is 18 residues. The trim removed 2 bases at V and 4 bases at J, leaving 7 bases unmatched. Per the germline V gene, CDR1 is LNHNV and CDR2 is YYDKDF (reference sequence). The CDR3 nucleotides read TGTGCCACCAGCAGAAGGACTAGCGGGAGGGCCGCGGCAGATACGCAGTATTTT. Encoded protein: CATSRRTSGRAAADTQYF.

This clone was seen a few times. The chain is built from TRBV30 and TRBJ2-7; D is unclear. This CDR3 comprises 11 residues. The germline CDR1 and CDR2 sequences are GTSNPN and SVGIG (reference sequence). Between the trimmed V and J ends, which lost 2 bases and 8 bases, there was a span of 10 bases. The CDR3 coding sequence is TGTGCCTGGAGTATGGAGATTAAGCAGTACTTC. It codes for CAWSMEIKQYF.

J is TRBJ2-3 and V is TRBV5-1, with 7 positions matching TRBD1. The CDR3 extends over 13 amino acids. Trimming at V came to 8 bases and at J to 2 bases, leaving 5 bases not matched to a gene. CDR1 and CDR2 (germline): SGHRS, YFSETQ. As DNA, the CDR3 is TGCGCCAGTACAGGGGATTTCACAGATACGCAGTATTTT. Its protein is CASTGDFTDTQYF. Looking up the rest from reference TRBV5-1 and TRBJ2-3 gives the full variable domain: KAGVTQTPRYLIKTRGQQVTLSCSPISGHRSVSWYQQTPGQGLQFLFEYFSETQRNKGNFPGRFSGRQFSNSRSEMNVSTLELGDSALYLCASTGDFTDTQYFGPGTRLTVL.

This chain uses TRBV7-9 with TRBJ2-7; perhaps TRBD2 as D (5 bases). Trimming took 3 bases from V and 0 from J, leaving 21 bases between them. The CDR3 spans 18 residues. CDR1 is SEHNR, CDR2 FQNEAQ, per germline (reference sequence). CDR3 sequence reads: CASSFILTGKINSYEQYF. CDR3 DNA sequence: TGTGCCAGCAGCTTTATTTTGACCGGGAAAATAAACTCCTACGAGCAGTACTTC. The entire variable domain, with the rest obtained from reference TRBV7-9 and TRBJ2-7, is as follows: DTGVSQNPRHKITKRGQNVTFRCDPISEHNRLYWYRQTLGQGPEFLTYFQNEAQLEKSRLLSDRFSAERPKGSFSTLEIQRTEQGDSAMYLCASSFILTGKINSYEQYFGPGTRLTVT.

The rearrangement uses TRBV4-1 and TRBJ2-4; 8 nucleotides line up with TRBD2. The V and J ends lost 0 bases and 4 bases, in that order; junction bases with no gene match: 2. The CDR3 spans 15 residues. The V gene's germline CDR1 is MGHRA and CDR2 YSYEKL. In DNA form, the CDR3 reads TGCGCCAGCAGCCAAGATGGCGGGGGGAAAAACATTCAGTACTTC. Translation gives CASSQDGGGKNIQYF.

This rearrangement joins TRBV5-1 to TRBJ2-2; 10 bases match TRBD2. This CDR3 contains 17 residues. V lost 2 bases and J lost 4; bases outside the gene matches: 8. Germline V gives CDR1 SGHRS, CDR2 YFSETQ. For the CDR3, the DNA is TGCGCCAGCAGCTTTCAAGCGGGGGGGCATGTCACCGGGGAGCTGTTTTTT. It encodes CASSFQAGGHVTGELFF.